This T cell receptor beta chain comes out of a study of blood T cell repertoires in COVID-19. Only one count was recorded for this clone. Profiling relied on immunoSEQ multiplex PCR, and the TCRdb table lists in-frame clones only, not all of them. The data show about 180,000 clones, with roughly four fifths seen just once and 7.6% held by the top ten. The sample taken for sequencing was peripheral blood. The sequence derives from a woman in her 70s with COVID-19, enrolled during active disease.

The CDR3: CAWRLAGATGELFF. CDR3 DNA: TGTGCCTGGCGACTAGCGGGAGCCACCGGGGAGCTGTTTTTT. V gene TRBV30 combines with J gene TRBJ2-2, with TRBD2 matching 12 bases. The CDR3 length is 14 residues. With V trimmed by 5 bases and J by 4 bases, 2 bases remained unmatched. Germline CDR1 and CDR2: GTSNPN and SVGIG (reference sequence). The whole variable domain, remainder taken from reference TRBV30 and TRBJ2-2, is SQTIHQWPATLVQPVGSPLSLECTVEGTSNPNLYWYRQAAGRGLQLLFYSVGIGQISSEVPQNLSASRPQDRQFILSSKKLLLSDSGFYLCAWRLAGATGELFFGEGSRLTVL.